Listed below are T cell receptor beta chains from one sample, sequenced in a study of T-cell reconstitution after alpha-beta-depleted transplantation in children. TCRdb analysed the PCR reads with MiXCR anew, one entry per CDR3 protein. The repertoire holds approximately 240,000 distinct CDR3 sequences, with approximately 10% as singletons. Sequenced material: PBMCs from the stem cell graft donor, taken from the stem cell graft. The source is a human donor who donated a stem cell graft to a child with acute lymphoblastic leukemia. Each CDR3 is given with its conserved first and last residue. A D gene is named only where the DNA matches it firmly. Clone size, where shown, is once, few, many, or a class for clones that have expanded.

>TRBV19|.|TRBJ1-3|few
CASTPRIGNTIYF
TGTGCCAGTACCCCCCGGATCGGAAACACCATATATTTT
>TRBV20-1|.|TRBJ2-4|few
CSARKPATRVDIQYF
TGCAGTGCTAGAAAGCCGGCAACTAGGGTGGACATTCAGTACTTC
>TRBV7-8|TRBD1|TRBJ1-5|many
CASSLEGQGGNQPQHF
TGTGCCAGCAGCTTAGAGGGACAGGGGGGCAATCAGCCCCAGCATTTT
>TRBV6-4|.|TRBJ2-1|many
CASSKDRLSNNEQFF
TGTGCCAGCAGTAAAGACAGACTATCCAACAATGAGCAGTTCTTC
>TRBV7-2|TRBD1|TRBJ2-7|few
CASRPGTGRGYEQYF
TGTGCCAGCAGACCCGGGACAGGGAGGGGCTACGAGCAGTACTTC
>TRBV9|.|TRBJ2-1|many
CASSVGSLGLNEQFF
TGTGCCAGCAGCGTAGGCTCATTGGGTCTCAATGAGCAGTTCTTC
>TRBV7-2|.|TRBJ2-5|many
CASTSGGVVETQYF
TGTGCCAGCACGTCCGGGGGCGTGGTAGAGACCCAGTACTTC
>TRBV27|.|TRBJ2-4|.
CASRDLPGGIQYF
TGTGCCAGCCGGGACCTCCCAGGGGGGATTCAGTACTTC
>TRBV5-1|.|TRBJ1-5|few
CASSLGENRDQPQHF
TGCGCCAGCAGCTTGGGGGAGAACAGGGATCAGCCCCAGCATTTT
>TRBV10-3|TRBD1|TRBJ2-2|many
CAISEGTGFAGELFF
TGTGCCATCAGTGAAGGGACAGGGTTTGCCGGGGAGCTGTTTTTT
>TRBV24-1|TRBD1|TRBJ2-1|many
CATSGSETGYNEQFF
TGTGCCACCAGTGGGTCCGAGACAGGGTACAATGAGCAGTTCTTC
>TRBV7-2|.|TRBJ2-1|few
CASTDTGGSYNEQFF
TGTGCCAGCACCGACACGGGCGGCTCCTACAATGAGCAGTTCTTC
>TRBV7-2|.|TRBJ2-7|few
CASSLMGGIYEQYF
TGTGCCAGCAGCTTAATGGGGGGTATCTACGAGCAGTACTTC
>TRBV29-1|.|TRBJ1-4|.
CSVGRQGNEKLFF
TGCAGCGTTGGGCGGCAGGGGAATGAAAAACTGTTTTTT
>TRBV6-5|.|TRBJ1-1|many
CASSRLNTEAFF
TGTGCCAGCAGCAGACTGAACACTGAAGCTTTCTTT
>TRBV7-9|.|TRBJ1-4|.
CASSLVISSGEKLFF
TGTGCCAGCAGCTTAGTAATATCGTCGGGTGAAAAACTGTTTTTT
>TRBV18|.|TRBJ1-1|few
CASSPRYGFEGTEAFF
TGTGCCAGCTCACCTCGGTATGGGTTTGAAGGGACTGAAGCTTTCTTT
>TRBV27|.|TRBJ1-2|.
CASSLLSTRDGNGYTF
TGTGCCAGCAGTTTATTATCTACCAGGGACGGAAATGGCTACACCTTC
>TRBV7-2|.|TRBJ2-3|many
CASSPPGRQLADTQYF
TGTGCCAGCAGCCCCCCGGGGCGGCAGCTAGCAGATACGCAGTATTTT
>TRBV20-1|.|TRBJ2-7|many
CSASVPRHPYEQYF
TGCAGTGCTAGCGTTCCGAGACATCCCTACGAGCAGTACTTC
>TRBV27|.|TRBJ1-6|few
CASSFGRALAFISPLHF
TGTGCCAGCAGTTTCGGGAGGGCATTGGCATTTATCTCACCCCTCCACTTT
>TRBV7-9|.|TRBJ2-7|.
CASRGITGLDPYEQYF
TGTGCCAGCAGGGGGATCACAGGGTTGGATCCCTACGAGCAGTACTTC
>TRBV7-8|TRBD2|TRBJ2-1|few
CASSLTSGGTTNEQFF
TGTGCCAGCAGCTTAACTAGCGGGGGAACTACAAATGAGCAGTTCTTC
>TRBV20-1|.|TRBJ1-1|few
CSARGIGVSVTEAFF
TGCAGTGCTCGAGGGATAGGGGTGAGCGTCACTGAAGCTTTCTTT
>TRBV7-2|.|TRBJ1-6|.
CASSASRTPHF
TGTGCCAGCAGCGCCAGCCGGACTCCTCACTTT
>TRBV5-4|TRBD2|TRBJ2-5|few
CASSLPTSGGETQYF
TGTGCCAGCAGCTTGCCGACTAGCGGGGGGGAGACCCAGTACTTC
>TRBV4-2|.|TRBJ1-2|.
CASSQEYNRNYGYTF
TGTGCCAGCAGCCAAGAATACAACCGTAACTATGGCTACACCTTC
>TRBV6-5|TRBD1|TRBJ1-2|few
CASSHRDREYGYTF
TGTGCCAGCAGTCACCGGGACAGAGAATATGGCTACACCTTC
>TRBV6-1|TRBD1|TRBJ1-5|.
CASRGQINQPQHF
TGTGCCAGCAGGGGACAGATCAATCAGCCCCAGCATTTT
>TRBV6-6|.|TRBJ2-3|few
CASSPRPKDTQYF
TGTGCCAGCAGCCCACGACCTAAGGATACGCAGTATTTT
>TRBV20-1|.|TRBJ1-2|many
CSARDSQASYTF
TGCAGTGCTAGAGATTCTCAGGCATCCTACACCTTC
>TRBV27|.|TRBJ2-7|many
CASSPRSQGLEQYF
TGTGCCAGCAGTCCCCGAAGCCAAGGCCTTGAGCAGTACTTC
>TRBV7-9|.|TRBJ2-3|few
CASSLEADTQYF
TGTGCCAGCAGCTTAGAGGCGGATACGCAGTATTTT
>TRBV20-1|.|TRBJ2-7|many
CSARQGLNSYEQYF
TGCAGTGCTAGGCAGGGATTGAATTCCTACGAGCAGTACTTC
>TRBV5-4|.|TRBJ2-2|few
CASSLVAGSGGELFF
TGTGCCAGCAGCTTGGTGGCAGGGTCGGGCGGGGAGCTGTTTTTT
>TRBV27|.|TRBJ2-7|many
CASSPRAGVSEQYF
TGTGCCAGCAGTCCTCGGGCCGGGGTGTCCGAGCAGTACTTC
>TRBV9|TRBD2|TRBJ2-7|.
CASSVSLLAGGPTEQYF
TGTGCCAGCAGCGTAAGTCTCCTAGCGGGGGGACCTACGGAGCAGTACTTC
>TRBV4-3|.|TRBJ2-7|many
CASSQEGFTDEQYF
TGCGCCAGCAGCCAAGAGGGATTTACAGACGAGCAGTACTTC
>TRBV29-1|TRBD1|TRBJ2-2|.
CSAWTGVVTGELFF
TGCAGCGCCTGGACAGGGGTGGTCACCGGGGAGCTGTTTTTT
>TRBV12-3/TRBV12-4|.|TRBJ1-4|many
CASSLYSGSNEKLFF
TGTGCCAGCAGTTTATACTCAGGGAGTAATGAAAAACTGTTTTTT
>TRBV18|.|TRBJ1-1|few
CASSSVEETEAFF
TGTGCCAGCTCCAGTGTGGAGGAGACTGAAGCTTTCTTT
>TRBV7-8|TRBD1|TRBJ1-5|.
CASSSTGLDQPQHF
TGTGCCAGCAGCTCGACAGGGTTGGATCAGCCCCAGCATTTT
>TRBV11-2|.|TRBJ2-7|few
CASSFLLQGPHEQYF
TGTGCCAGCAGCTTCCTCTTACAGGGTCCCCACGAGCAGTACTTC
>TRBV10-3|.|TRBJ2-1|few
CAISEFRAGVGGNEQFF
TGTGCCATCAGTGAGTTTAGGGCAGGGGTAGGAGGCAATGAGCAGTTCTTC
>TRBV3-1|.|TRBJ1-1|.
CASSARGMNTEAFF
TGTGCCAGCAGTGCCAGGGGAATGAACACTGAAGCTTTCTTT
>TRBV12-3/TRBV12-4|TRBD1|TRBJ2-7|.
CASSHTGTGDHEQYF
TGTGCCAGCAGCCATACCGGGACAGGGGACCACGAGCAGTACTTC
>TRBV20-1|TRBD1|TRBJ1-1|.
CSALELAGGAIYTEAFF
TGCAGTGCTCTGGAGTTGGCAGGGGGCGCGATTTACACTGAAGCTTTCTTT